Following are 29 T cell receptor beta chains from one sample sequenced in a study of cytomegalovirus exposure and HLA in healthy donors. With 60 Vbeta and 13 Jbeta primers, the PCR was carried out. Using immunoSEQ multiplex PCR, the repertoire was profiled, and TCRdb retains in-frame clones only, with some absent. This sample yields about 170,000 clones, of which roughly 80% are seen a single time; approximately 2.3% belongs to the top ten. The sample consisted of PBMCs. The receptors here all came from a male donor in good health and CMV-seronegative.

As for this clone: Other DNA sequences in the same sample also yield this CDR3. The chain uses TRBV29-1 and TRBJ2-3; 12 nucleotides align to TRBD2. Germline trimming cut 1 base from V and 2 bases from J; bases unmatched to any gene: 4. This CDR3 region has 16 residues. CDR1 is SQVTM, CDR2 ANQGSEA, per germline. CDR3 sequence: CSVEVPSGGVTDTQYF. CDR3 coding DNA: TGCAGCGTTGAAGTTCCTAGCGGGGGGGTCACAGATACGCAGTATTTT.

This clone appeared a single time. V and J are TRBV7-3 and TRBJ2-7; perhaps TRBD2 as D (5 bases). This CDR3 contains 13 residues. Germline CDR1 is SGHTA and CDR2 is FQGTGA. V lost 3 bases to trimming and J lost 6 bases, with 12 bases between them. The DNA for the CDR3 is TGTGCCAGCAGCTTTGGTGGGAGTCGCGAGCAGTACTTC. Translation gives CASSFGGSREQYF.

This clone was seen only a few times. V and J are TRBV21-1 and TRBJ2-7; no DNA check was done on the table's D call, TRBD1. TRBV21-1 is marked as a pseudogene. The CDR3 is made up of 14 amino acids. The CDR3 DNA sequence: TGTGCCAGCAGCAAAAGGAACAGGGAAGACGAGCAGTACTTC. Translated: CASSKRNREDEQYF.

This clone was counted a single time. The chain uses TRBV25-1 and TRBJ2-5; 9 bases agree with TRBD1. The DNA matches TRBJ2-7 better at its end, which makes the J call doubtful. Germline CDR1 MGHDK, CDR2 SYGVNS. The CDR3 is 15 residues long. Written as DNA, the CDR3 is TGTGCCAGCAGTCTACAAGGGACAGGGCCCTACGAGCAGTACTTC. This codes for CASSLQGTGPYEQYF.

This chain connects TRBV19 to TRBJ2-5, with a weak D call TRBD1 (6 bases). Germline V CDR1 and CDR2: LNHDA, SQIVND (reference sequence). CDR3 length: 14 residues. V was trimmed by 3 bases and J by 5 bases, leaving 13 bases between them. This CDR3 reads CASSIAEGEETQYF. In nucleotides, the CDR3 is TGTGCCAGTAGTATCGCTGAGGGGGAGGAGACCCAGTACTTC.

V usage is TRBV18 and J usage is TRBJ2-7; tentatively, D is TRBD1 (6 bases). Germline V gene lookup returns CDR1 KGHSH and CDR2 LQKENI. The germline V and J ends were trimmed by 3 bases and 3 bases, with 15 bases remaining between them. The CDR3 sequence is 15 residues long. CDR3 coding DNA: TGTGCCAGCTCACCGCGTACAGGGCTGGACTACGAGCAGTACTTC. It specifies CASSPRTGLDYEQYF.

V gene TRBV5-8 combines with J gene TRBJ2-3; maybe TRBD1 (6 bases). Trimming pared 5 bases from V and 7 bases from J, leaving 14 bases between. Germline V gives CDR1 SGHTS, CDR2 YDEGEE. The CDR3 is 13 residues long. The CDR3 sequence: CASRGTGSNTQYF. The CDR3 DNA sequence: TGTGCCAGCAGAGGAACAGGGTCCAATACGCAGTATTTT.

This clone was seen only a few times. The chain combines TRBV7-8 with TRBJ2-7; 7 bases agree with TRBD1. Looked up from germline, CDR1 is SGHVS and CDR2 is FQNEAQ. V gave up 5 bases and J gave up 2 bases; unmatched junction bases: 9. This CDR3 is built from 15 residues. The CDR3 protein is CASSSRTGRPYEQYF. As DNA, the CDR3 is TGTGCCAGCAGCAGCCGGACAGGAAGGCCCTACGAGCAGTACTTC. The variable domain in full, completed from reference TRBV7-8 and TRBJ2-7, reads GAGVSQSPRYKVAKRGQDVALRCDPISGHVSLFWYQQALGQGPEFLTYFQNEAQLDKSGLPSDRFFAERPEGSVSTLKIQRTQQEDSAVYLCASSSRTGRPYEQYFGPGTRLTVT.

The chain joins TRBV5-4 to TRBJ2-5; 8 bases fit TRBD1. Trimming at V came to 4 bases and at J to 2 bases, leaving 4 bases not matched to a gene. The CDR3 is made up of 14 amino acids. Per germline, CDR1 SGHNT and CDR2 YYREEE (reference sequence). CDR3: CASSPRDRQETQYF. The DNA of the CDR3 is TGTGCCAGCAGCCCCCGGGACAGGCAAGAGACCCAGTACTTC.

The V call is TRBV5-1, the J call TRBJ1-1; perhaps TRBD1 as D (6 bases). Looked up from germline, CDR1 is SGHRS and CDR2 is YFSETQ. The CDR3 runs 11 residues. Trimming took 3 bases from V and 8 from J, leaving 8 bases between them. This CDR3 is CASSSGQEAFF. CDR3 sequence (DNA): TGCGCCAGCAGCTCCGGACAGGAAGCTTTCTTT.

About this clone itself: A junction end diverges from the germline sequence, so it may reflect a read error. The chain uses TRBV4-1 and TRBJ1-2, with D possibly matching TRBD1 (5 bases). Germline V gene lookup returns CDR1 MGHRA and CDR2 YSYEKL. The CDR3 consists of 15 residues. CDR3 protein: CASSQERGDRYGYPF. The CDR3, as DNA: TGCGCCAGCAGCCAAGAGCGGGGGGACCGCTATGGCTACCCCTTC.

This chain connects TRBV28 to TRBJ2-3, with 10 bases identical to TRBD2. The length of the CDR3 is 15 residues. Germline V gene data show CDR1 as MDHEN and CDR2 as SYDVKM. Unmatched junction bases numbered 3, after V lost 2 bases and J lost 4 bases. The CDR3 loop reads CASSLPAGGPDTQYF. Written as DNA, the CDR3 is TGTGCCAGCAGTTTACCAGCGGGGGGGCCAGATACGCAGTATTTT.

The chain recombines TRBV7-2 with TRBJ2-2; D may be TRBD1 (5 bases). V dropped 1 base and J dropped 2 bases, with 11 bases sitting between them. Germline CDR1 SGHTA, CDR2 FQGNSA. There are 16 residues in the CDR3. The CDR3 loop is CASSLGRGTNTGELFF. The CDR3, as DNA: TGTGCCAGCAGCTTAGGAAGGGGTACCAACACCGGGGAGCTGTTTTTT.

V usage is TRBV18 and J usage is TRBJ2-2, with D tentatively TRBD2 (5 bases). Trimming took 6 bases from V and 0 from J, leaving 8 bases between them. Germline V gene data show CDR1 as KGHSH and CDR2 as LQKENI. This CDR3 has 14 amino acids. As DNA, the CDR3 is TGTGCCAGCTCCCTAGCAGCGAACACCGGGGAGCTGTTTTTT. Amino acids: CASSLAANTGELFF.

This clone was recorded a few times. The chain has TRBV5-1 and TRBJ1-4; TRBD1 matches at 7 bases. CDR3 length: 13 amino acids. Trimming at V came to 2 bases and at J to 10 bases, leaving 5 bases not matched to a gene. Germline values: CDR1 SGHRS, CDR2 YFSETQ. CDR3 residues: CASSLGQARKLFF. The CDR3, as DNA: TGCGCCAGCAGCTTAGGACAGGCCAGAAAACTGTTTTTT.

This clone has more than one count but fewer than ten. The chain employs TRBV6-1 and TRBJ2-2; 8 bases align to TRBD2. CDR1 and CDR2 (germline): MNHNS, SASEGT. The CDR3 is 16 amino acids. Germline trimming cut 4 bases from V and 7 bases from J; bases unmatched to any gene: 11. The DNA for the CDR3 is TGTGCCAGCAGTGCCCTCGGGGGGGAGGGTGACGGGGAGCTGTTTTTT. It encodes CASSALGGEGDGELFF.

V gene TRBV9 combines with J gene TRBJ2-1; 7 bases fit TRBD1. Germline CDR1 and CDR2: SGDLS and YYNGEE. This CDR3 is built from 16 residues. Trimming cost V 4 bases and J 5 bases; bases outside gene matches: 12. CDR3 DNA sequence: TGTGCCAGCAGCTTGCACCGGGACAGAGTGGACAATGAGCAGTTCTTC. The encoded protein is CASSLHRDRVDNEQFF. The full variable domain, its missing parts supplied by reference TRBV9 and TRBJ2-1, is DSGVTQTPKHLITATGQRVTLRCSPRSGDLSVYWYQQSLDQGLQFLIQYYNGEERAKGNILERFSAQQFPDLHSELNLSSLELGDSALYFCASSLHRDRVDNEQFFGPGTRLTVL.

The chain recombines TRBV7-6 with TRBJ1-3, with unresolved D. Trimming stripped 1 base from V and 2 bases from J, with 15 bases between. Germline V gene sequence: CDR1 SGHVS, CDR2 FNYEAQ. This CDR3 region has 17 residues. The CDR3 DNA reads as TGTGCCAGCAGCTTAGAAGTGGAGGTCAAGGCTGGAAACACCATATATTTT. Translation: CASSLEVEVKAGNTIYF.

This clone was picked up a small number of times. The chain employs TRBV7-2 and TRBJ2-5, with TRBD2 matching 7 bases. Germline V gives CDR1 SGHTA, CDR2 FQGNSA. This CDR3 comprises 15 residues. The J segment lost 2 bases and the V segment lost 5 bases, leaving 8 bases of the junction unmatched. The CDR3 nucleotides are TGTGCCAGCAGCCTCCAGGGAGGGCCTCAAGAGACCCAGTACTTC. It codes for CASSLQGGPQETQYF.

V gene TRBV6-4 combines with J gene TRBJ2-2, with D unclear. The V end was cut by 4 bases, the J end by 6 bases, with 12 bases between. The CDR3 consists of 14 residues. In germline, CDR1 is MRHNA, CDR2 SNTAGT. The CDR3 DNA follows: TGTGCCAGCAGTGTTTTTGGCCCCCCCGGGGAGCTGTTTTTT. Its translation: CASSVFGPPGELFF.

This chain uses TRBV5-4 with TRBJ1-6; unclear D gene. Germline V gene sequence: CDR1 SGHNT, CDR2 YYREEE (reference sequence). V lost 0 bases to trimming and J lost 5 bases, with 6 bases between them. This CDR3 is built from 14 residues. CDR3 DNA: TGTGCCAGCAGCTTGGACCACAATAATTCACCCCTCCACTTT. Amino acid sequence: CASSLDHNNSPLHF.

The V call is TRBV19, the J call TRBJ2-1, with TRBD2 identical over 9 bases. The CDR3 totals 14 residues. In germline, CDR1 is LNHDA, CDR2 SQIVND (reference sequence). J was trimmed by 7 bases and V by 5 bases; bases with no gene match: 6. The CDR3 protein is CASSALAGPNEQFF. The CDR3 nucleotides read TGTGCCAGTAGTGCACTAGCGGGCCCAAATGAGCAGTTCTTC. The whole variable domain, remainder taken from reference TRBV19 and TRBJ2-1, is DGGITQSPKYLFRKEGQNVTLSCEQNLNHDAMYWYRQDPGQGLRLIYYSQIVNDFQKGDIAEGYSVSREKKESFPLTVTSAQKNPTAFYLCASSALAGPNEQFFGPGTRLTVL.

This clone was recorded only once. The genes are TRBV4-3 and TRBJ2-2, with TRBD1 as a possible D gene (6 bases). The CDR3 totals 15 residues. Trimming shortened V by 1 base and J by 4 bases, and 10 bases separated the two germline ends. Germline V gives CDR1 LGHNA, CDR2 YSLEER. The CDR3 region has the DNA TGCGCCAGCAGCCAAGGCCGACAGGTCACCGGGGAGCTGTTTTTT. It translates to CASSQGRQVTGELFF.

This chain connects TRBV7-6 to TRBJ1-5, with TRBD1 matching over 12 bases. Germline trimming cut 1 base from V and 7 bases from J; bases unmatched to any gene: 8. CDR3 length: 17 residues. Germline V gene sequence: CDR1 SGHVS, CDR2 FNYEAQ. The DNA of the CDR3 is TGTGCCAGCAGCTTAGTAGCGGGACAGGGGGCGGGACAGCCCCAGCATTTT. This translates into CASSLVAGQGAGQPQHF.

In DNA form, the CDR3 reads TGCAGCGCATTGCAGGGCTTCTATGGCTACACCTTC. It is translated as CSALQGFYGYTF. This rearrangement joins TRBV29-1 to TRBJ1-2; possible D gene TRBD1, 5 bases. Germline V gene data show CDR1 as SQVTM and CDR2 as ANQGSEA. The ends were cut back, 7 bases at V and 4 bases at J, with 13 bases in the middle. The CDR3 has 12 residues.

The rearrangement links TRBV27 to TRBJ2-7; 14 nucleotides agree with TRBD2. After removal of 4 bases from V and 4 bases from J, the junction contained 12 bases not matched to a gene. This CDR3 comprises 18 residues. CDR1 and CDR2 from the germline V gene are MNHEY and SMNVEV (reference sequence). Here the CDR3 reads CASSSGTSGSLPLYEQYF. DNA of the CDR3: TGTGCCAGCAGTTCCGGGACTAGCGGGAGCCTACCCCTGTACGAGCAGTACTTC.

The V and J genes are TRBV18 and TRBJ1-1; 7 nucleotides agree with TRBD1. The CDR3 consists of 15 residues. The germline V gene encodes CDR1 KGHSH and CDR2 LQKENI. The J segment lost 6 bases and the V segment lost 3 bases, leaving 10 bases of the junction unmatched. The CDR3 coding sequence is TGTGCCAGCTCACCCACGACAGGGCTCCTCTCTGAAGCTTTCTTT. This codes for CASSPTTGLLSEAFF.

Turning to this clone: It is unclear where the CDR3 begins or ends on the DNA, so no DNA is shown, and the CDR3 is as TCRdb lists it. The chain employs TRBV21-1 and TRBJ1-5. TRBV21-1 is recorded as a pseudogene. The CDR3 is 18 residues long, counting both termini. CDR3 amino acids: CASCWGEGTSAPNQPQHF.

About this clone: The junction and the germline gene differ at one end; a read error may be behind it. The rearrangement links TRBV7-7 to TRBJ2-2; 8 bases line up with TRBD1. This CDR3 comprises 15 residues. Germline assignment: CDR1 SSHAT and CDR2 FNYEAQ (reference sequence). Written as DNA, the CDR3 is TGTGCTAGCAGCTTAGGAACAGGGGGAAACGGGGAGCTGTTTTTT. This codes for CASSLGTGGNGELFF.